This T cell receptor (beta chain) was documented in a study of cytomegalovirus exposure and HLA in healthy donors. PCR primers comprised 60 Vbeta and 13 Jbeta primers. Repertoires were generated with immunoSEQ multiplex PCR, while TCRdb's copy carries only in-frame clones and drops some. This table holds tens of thousands of clones, around 79% found once. Trimming left V 4 bases short and J 5 bases short, with 14 bases between. This CDR3 has 14 residues. CDR1 and CDR2 from the germline V gene are MNHEY and SMNVEV (reference sequence). The sequenced sample consisted of PBMCs. The receptor was derived from a woman aged 40-49 years in good health and CMV-seropositive. This chain connects TRBV27 to TRBJ2-5; D possibly corresponds to TRBD1 (8 bases). The CDR3 DNA follows: TGTGCCAGCAGTTCACAGGGGGGGAGGGAGACCCAGTACTTC. Translated: CASSSQGGRETQYF.